The 24 T cell receptor beta chains listed next were all sequenced from one sample in a study of Ad26.COV2.S vaccination and SARS-CoV-2 variants. Only in-frame clones appear in the TCRdb table, and some are missing; sequencing was by immunoSEQ multiplex PCR. The sample contains a few hundred thousand clones, 88% of which appear only once. The treatment is: about 20 received Ad26.COV2.S at low or high dose, single or two shots; about 5 received placebo; per-sample allocation not given. Specimens were obtained on day 63 following the first vaccine or placebo injection. The material was peripheral blood, obtained in a trial of Ad26.COV2.S vaccine versus placebo. Receptors were obtained from a person aged 18-65 years who received the Ad26.COV2.S COVID-19 vaccine or a placebo.

This chain uses TRBV24-1 with TRBJ1-2, with D perhaps TRBD1 (5 bases). This CDR3 has 16 amino acids. The germline V gene encodes CDR1 KGHDR and CDR2 SFDVKD. V lost 0 bases, J lost 7 bases, and 17 bases lay in between. CDR3 region: CATSDLSGRGDGGYTF. In nucleotides, the CDR3 is TGTGCCACCAGTGATTTGTCGGGGCGGGGAGATGGTGGCTACACCTTC.

The chain's CDR3 is CSASYGRAYEQYF. The CDR3 coding sequence is TGCAGTGCTAGTTACGGCAGGGCCTACGAGCAGTACTTC. The chain has TRBV20-1 and TRBJ2-7, with D possibly being TRBD1 (5 bases). V lost 3 bases, J lost 2 bases, and 11 bases lay in between. Germline V lookup: CDR1 DFQATT, CDR2 SNEGSKA (reference sequence). This CDR3 comprises 13 residues.

The chain carries TRBV28 and TRBJ2-2; 10 bases fit TRBD2. V gave up 5 bases and J gave up 4 bases; unmatched junction bases: 10. Germline values: CDR1 MDHEN, CDR2 SYDVKM. The CDR3 extends over 17 amino acids. CDR3 loop: CASSPPPGLASTGELFF. CDR3 nucleotides: TGTGCCAGCAGTCCTCCGCCGGGACTAGCGAGCACCGGGGAGCTGTTTTTT.

The gene calls are TRBV27 and TRBJ1-1, with TRBD1 matching over 9 bases. Unmatched junction bases numbered 11, after V lost 7 bases and J lost 14 bases. Germline CDR1 and CDR2: MNHEY and SMNVEV (reference sequence). This CDR3 is built from 12 residues. DNA for the CDR3: TGTGCCAGCACCCGATTTGGGACAGGGTTATTCTTT. This translates into CASTRFGTGLFF.

J is TRBJ1-3 and V is TRBV19; tentative D call: TRBD1 (5 bases). The CDR3 sequence is 16 residues long. Germline V gives CDR1 LNHDA, CDR2 SQIVND (reference sequence). The germline V and J ends were trimmed by 5 bases and 2 bases, with 16 bases remaining between them. The CDR3 bases are TGTGCCAGTAGTTTAAACCCCGGGACGACTGGAAACACCATATATTTT. Translating gives CASSLNPGTTGNTIYF.

The chain combines TRBV7-8 with TRBJ1-1; 9 bases fit TRBD1. With V trimmed by 5 bases and J by 1 base, 5 bases remained unmatched. CDR1 is SGHVS, CDR2 FQNEAQ, per germline. The CDR3 runs 15 residues. The CDR3 protein is CASSQDRGKNTEAFF. The DNA for the CDR3 is TGTGCCAGCAGCCAAGACAGGGGGAAGAACACTGAAGCTTTCTTT.

The chain links TRBV10-3 to TRBJ2-7; perhaps TRBD1 as D (6 bases). Between the trimmed V and J ends, which lost 6 bases and 5 bases, there was a span of 11 bases. The CDR3 is 12 residues long. CDR1 is ENHRY and CDR2 is SYGVKD in the germline V gene. The CDR3 is CAIRTGNHEQYF. The CDR3 nucleotides are TGTGCCATCAGAACAGGGAACCACGAGCAGTACTTC.

V usage is TRBV30 and J usage is TRBJ2-2; D gene uncertain. Germline V gene sequence: CDR1 GTSNPN, CDR2 SVGIG (reference sequence). Trimming shortened V by 4 bases and J by 4 bases, and 13 bases separated the two germline ends. This CDR3 region has 14 residues. The CDR3 DNA reads TGTGCCTGGACTATAGATTTCGCCACCGGGGAGCTGTTTTTT. Its protein product is CAWTIDFATGELFF. The variable domain in full, completed from reference TRBV30 and TRBJ2-2, reads SQTIHQWPATLVQPVGSPLSLECTVEGTSNPNLYWYRQAAGRGLQLLFYSVGIGQISSEVPQNLSASRPQDRQFILSSKKLLLSDSGFYLCAWTIDFATGELFFGEGSRLTVL.

V and J are TRBV11-2 and TRBJ2-1; 9 nucleotides align to TRBD2. The junction had 5 bases not matched to a gene; V was cut back by 3 bases and J by 2 bases. The CDR3 loop spans 16 amino acids. Germline CDR1 and CDR2: SGHAT and FQNNGV. The CDR3 nucleotides are TGTGCCAGCAGCTTCTTAGCGGGGGTTCCCTACAATGAGCAGTTCTTC. The encoded protein is CASSFLAGVPYNEQFF.

The CDR3 bases are TGCAGCGTTAGTCAGGGGGTCACTGAAGCTTTCTTT. Its translation: CSVSQGVTEAFF. The chain is built from TRBV29-1 and TRBJ1-1, with 7 positions matching TRBD1. V shed 5 bases, J shed 4 bases, and the junction held 4 bases outside the gene matches. The CDR3 contains 12 residues. The germline gives CDR1 SQVTM, CDR2 ANQGSEA.

The chain links TRBV4-3 to TRBJ2-5, with TRBD2 as a possible D gene (5 bases). V was cut by 0 bases and J by 9 bases, with 14 bases left in between. In germline, CDR1 is LGHNA, CDR2 YSLEER. There are 14 residues in the CDR3. This CDR3 reads CASSQDPRGAAQYF. For the CDR3, the DNA is TGCGCCAGCAGCCAAGACCCCCGGGGAGCGGCCCAGTACTTC.

The chain combines TRBV4-1 with TRBJ1-4; 8 nucleotides align to TRBD1. This CDR3 has 16 residues. Looked up from germline, CDR1 is MGHRA and CDR2 is YSYEKL. V gave up 5 bases and J gave up 0 bases; unmatched junction bases: 5. CDR3 protein: CASSYRDRSTNEKLFF. CDR3 DNA: TGCGCCAGCAGCTACCGGGACAGGTCAACTAATGAAAAACTGTTTTTT.

J is TRBJ2-2 and V is TRBV11-3, with 15 bases fitting TRBD2. The germline V gene has CDR1 SGHNT and CDR2 YENEEA. The CDR3 has 20 residues. With V trimmed by 5 bases and J by 6 bases, 16 bases remained unmatched. The CDR3 loop is CASSPREPGLAGGTAGELFF. The CDR3 nucleotides read TGTGCCAGCAGCCCCCGCGAGCCGGGACTAGCGGGGGGAACCGCCGGGGAGCTGTTTTTT.

CDR3: CASKLAGGGNTDTQYF. The CDR3 DNA sequence: TGTGCCAGCAAATTGGCGGGCGGGGGGAATACAGATACGCAGTATTTT. The J gene is TRBJ2-3, the V gene TRBV7-2; 8 positions match TRBD2. The trim removed 7 bases at V and 3 bases at J, leaving 12 bases unmatched. The CDR3 sequence is 16 residues long. Germline assignment: CDR1 SGHTA and CDR2 FQGNSA.

The genes are TRBV5-1 and TRBJ1-3; 11 nucleotides align to TRBD1. This CDR3 has 16 amino acids. V was pared by 3 bases and J by 4 bases, with 6 bases of the junction left unmatched. The germline V gene has CDR1 SGHRS and CDR2 YFSETQ. The CDR3 DNA reads TGCGCCAGCAGCTCCGGGACAGGGGGTCCCGGAAACACCATATATTTT. Translating it yields CASSSGTGGPGNTIYF.

The gene calls are TRBV7-6 and TRBJ2-2, with D maybe TRBD2 (7 bases). Trimming took off 2 bases at V and 4 bases at J, with 11 bases between the two ends. The CDR3 is 15 residues long. Germline values: CDR1 SGHVS, CDR2 FNYEAQ. The CDR3 sequence: CASSLLGGATGELFF. The CDR3 bases are TGTGCCAGCAGCTTATTAGGGGGGGCCACCGGGGAGCTGTTTTTT.

The J gene is TRBJ2-2, the V gene TRBV18; the D gene is possibly TRBD1 (6 bases). This CDR3 is built from 15 residues. CDR1 is KGHSH and CDR2 is LQKENI in the germline V gene. V lost 1 base to trimming and J lost 4 bases, with 10 bases between them. DNA of the CDR3: TGTGCCAGCTCACCACGCCAGGGGACCACCGGGGAGCTGTTTTTT. This sequence encodes CASSPRQGTTGELFF. Drawing the rest from reference TRBV18 and TRBJ2-2, the complete variable domain is NAGVMQNPRHLVRRRGQEARLRCSPMKGHSHVYWYRQLPEEGLKFMVYLQKENIIDESGMPKERFSAEFPKEGPSILRIQQVVRGDSAAYFCASSPRQGTTGELFFGEGSRLTVL.

V and J are TRBV18 and TRBJ1-5; 7 bases are shared with TRBD1. This CDR3 region has 16 residues. Germline V gene sequence: CDR1 KGHSH, CDR2 LQKENI. V shed 1 base, J shed 6 bases, and the junction held 9 bases outside the gene matches. The CDR3 nucleotides read TGTGCCAGCTCACCACGAGGAGGGGGCGCGAGTCAGCCCCAGCATTTT. Amino acid sequence: CASSPRGGGASQPQHF.

The rearrangement links TRBV10-3 to TRBJ1-1; 8 bases map to TRBD1. CDR1 and CDR2 from the germline V gene are ENHRY and SYGVKD. The CDR3 runs to 14 residues. V gave up 6 bases and J gave up 5 bases; unmatched junction bases: 8. CDR3 sequence: CAIRGDRSVTEAFF. CDR3 bases: TGTGCCATCAGGGGGGACAGGTCGGTTACTGAAGCTTTCTTT.

The V gene is TRBV7-6, the J gene TRBJ1-2; possible D gene TRBD1, 6 bases. The CDR3 consists of 15 residues. Deletions cut 2 bases from V and 2 bases from J, with 12 bases between. Germline lookup yields CDR1 SGHVS and CDR2 FNYEAQ. CDR3 loop: CASSLTGGPNYGYTF. DNA for the CDR3: TGTGCCAGCAGCTTAACGGGGGGGCCGAACTATGGCTACACCTTC.

The chain combines TRBV28 with TRBJ1-2; TRBD1 is a possible D gene (5 bases). V was cut by 2 bases and J by 4 bases, with 20 bases left in between. Germline CDR1 MDHEN, CDR2 SYDVKM. The CDR3 runs 17 residues. The CDR3 reads CASSLNRASGYGYGYTF. The CDR3 DNA sequence: TGTGCCAGCAGTTTAAATCGGGCGTCAGGGTATGGCTATGGCTACACCTTC.

The V gene is TRBV28, the J gene TRBJ2-2; the match to TRBD2 covers 12 bases. After removal of 3 bases from V and 4 bases from J, the junction contained 3 bases not matched to a gene. Germline V gene sequence: CDR1 MDHEN, CDR2 SYDVKM. This CDR3 contains 16 residues. CDR3 nucleotides: TGTGCCAGCAGTTTGGCGGGACTAGCGGGCACCGGGGAGCTGTTTTTT. Protein sequence: CASSLAGLAGTGELFF.

This clone was recorded only once. This chain uses TRBV19 with TRBJ1-5; D might be TRBD1 (5 bases). The CDR3 is 15 residues long. Germline CDR1 is LNHDA and CDR2 is SQIVND (reference sequence). V shed 1 base and J shed 2 bases, with 9 bases lying between them. The CDR3 DNA reads TGTGCCAGTAGTATAGCTTCACAGGGCAATCAGCCCCAGCATTTT. This encodes CASSIASQGNQPQHF.

J is TRBJ2-7 and V is TRBV5-4; no firm D call. The length of the CDR3 is 14 residues. The germline V and J ends were trimmed by 0 bases and 5 bases, with 12 bases remaining between them. Germline V lookup: CDR1 SGHNT, CDR2 YYREEE (reference sequence). The CDR3 loop reads CASSLAGRPHEQYF. The CDR3 coding sequence is TGTGCCAGCAGCTTGGCCGGCAGACCCCACGAGCAGTACTTC.